This T cell receptor beta chain was recovered during a study of blood T cell repertoires in COVID-19. Only in-frame clones appear in the TCRdb table, and some are missing; sequencing was by immunoSEQ multiplex PCR. The table shows approximately 100,000 clones, with 65% to 90% occurring only once. The CDR3 sequence is 15 residues long. CDR1 and CDR2 (germline): LGHDT, YNNKEL (reference sequence). V gave up 4 bases and J gave up 7 bases; unmatched junction bases: 9. The origin of this receptor is a woman aged 45-65 years who had recovered from COVID-19. This sequence joins TRBV3-1 (or the pseudogene TRBV3-2) and TRBJ2-1, with TRBD1 matching 8 bases. The sequencing sample was made of PBMCs or T cells enriched from blood (not recorded which). The CDR3 DNA sequence: TGTGCCAGCAGCCTGGGTAGGACAGGGTCAAATGAGCAGTTCTTC. Its translation: CASSLGRTGSNEQFF.